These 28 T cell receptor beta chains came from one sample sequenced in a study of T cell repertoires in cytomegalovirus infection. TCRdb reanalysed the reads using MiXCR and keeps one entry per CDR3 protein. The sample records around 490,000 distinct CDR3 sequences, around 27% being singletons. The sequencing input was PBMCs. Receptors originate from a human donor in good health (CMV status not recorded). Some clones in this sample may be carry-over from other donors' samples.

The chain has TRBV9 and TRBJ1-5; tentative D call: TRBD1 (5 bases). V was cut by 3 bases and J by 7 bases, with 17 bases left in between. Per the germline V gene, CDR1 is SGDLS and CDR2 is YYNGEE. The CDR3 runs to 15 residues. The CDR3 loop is CASSAGPIYGQPQHF. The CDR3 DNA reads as TGTGCCAGCAGCGCGGGACCGATATACGGACAGCCCCAGCATTTT.

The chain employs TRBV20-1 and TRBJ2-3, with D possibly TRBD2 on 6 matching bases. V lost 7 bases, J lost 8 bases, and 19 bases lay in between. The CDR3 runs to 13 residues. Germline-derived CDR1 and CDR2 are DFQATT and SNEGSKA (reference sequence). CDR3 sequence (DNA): TGCAGTGTTACCCCCGGAGGGGTAGGTACGCAGTATTTT. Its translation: CSVTPGGVGTQYF.

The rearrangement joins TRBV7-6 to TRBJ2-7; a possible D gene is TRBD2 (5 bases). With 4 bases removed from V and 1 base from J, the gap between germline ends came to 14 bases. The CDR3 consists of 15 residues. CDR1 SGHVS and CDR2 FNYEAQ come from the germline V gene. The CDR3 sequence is CASSCSETISYEQYV. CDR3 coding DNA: TGTGCCAGCAGCTGTAGCGAGACGATTTCCTACGAGCAGTACGTC.

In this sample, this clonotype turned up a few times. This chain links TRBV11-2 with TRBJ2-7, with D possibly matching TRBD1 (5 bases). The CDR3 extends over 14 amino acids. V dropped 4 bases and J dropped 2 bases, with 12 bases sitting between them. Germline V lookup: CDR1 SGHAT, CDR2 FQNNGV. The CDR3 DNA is TGTGCCAGCAGCTCGGACACTCTACCCTACGAGCAGTACGTC. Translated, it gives CASSSDTLPYEQYV.

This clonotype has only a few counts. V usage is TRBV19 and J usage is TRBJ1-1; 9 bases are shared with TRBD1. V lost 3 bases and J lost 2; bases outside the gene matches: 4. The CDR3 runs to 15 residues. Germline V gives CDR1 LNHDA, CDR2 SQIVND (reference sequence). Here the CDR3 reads CASSMWTGANTEAFF. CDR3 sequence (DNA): TGTGCCAGTAGTATGTGGACAGGGGCCAACACTGAAGCTTTCTTT.

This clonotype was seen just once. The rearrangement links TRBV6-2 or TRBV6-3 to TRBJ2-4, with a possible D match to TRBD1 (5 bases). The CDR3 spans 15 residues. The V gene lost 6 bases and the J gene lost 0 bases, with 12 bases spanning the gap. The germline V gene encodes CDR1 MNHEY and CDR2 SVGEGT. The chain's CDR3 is CASRTEEGAKNIQYF. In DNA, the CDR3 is TGTGCCAGCAGGACAGAGGAAGGAGCCAAAAACATTCAGTACTTC.

The CDR3 is CAWSVDNPGPHSPLHF. The CDR3 DNA follows: TGTGCCTGGAGTGTAGATAATCCCGGGCCCCATTCACCCCTCCACTTT. The chain combines TRBV30 with TRBJ1-6; D is unresolved. The CDR3 length is 16 residues. Germline V gives CDR1 GTSNPN, CDR2 SVGIG (reference sequence). V was cut by 0 bases and J by 8 bases, with 17 bases left in between. Complete variable domain (other parts from reference TRBV30 and TRBJ1-6): SQTIHQWPATLVQPVGSPLSLECTVEGTSNPNLYWYRQAAGRGLQLLFYSVGIGQISSEVPQNLSASRPQDRQFILSSKKLLLSDSGFYLCAWSVDNPGPHSPLHFGNGTRLTVT.

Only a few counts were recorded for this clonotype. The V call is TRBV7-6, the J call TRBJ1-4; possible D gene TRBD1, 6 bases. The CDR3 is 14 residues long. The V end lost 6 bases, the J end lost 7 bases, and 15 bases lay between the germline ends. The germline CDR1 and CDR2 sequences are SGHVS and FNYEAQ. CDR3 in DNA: TGTGCCAGCAGTTCAGGGCAACAGGGTGAAAAACTGTTTTTT. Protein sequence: CASSSGQQGEKLFF. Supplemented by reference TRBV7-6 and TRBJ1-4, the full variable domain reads GAGVSQSPRYKVTKRGQDVALRCDPISGHVSLYWYRQALGQGPEFLTYFNYEAQQDKSGLPNDRFSAERPEGSISTLTIQRTEQRDSAMYRCASSSGQQGEKLFFGSGTQLSVL.

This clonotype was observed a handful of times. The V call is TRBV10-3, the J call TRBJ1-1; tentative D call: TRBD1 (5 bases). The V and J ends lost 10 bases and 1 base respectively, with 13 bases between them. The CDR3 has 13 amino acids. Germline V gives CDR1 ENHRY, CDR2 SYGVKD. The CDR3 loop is CATAWTPNTEAFF. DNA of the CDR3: TGTGCCACTGCCTGGACACCGAACACTGAAGCTTTCTTT.

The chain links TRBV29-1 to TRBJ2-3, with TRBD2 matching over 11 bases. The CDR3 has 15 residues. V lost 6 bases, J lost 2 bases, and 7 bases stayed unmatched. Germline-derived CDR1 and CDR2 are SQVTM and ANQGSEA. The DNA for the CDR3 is TGCAGCGTCGTCGGGACTAGCGGAGACACAGATACGCAGTATTTT. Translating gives CSVVGTSGDTDTQYF.

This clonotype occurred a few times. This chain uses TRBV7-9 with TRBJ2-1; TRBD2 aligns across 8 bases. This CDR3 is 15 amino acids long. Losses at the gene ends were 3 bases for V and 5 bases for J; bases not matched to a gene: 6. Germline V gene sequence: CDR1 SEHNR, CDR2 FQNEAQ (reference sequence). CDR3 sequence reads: CASSLPLAADNEQFF. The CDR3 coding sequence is TGTGCCAGCAGCTTGCCACTAGCGGCCGACAATGAGCAGTTCTTC.

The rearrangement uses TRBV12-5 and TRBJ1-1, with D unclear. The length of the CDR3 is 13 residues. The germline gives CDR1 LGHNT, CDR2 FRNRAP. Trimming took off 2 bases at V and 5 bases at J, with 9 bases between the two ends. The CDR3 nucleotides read TGTGCTAGTGGTTTGAGAATCGGAACTGAAGCTTTCTTT. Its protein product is CASGLRIGTEAFF.

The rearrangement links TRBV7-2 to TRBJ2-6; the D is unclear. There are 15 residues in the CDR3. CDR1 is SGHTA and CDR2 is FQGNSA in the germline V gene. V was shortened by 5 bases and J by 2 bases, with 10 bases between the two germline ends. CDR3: CASSRMVTGANVLTF. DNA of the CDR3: TGTGCCAGCAGCCGAATGGTAACTGGGGCCAACGTCCTGACTTTC. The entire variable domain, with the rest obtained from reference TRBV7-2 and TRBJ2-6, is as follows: GAGVSQSPSNKVTEKGKDVELRCDPISGHTALYWYRQSLGQGLEFLIYFQGNSAPDKSGLPSDRFSAERTGGSVSTLTIQRTQQEDSAVYLCASSRMVTGANVLTFGAGSRLTVL.

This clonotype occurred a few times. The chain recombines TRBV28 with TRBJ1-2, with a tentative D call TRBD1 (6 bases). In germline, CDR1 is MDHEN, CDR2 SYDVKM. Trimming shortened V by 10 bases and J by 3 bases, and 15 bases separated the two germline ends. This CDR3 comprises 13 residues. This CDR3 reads CAIKTGGHYGYTF. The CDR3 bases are TGTGCCATAAAGACAGGAGGTCACTATGGCTACACCTTC.

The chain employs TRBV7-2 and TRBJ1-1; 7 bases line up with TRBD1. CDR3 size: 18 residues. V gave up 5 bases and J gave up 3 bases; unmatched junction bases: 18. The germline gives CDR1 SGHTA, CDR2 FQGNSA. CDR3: CASSQLSSGGIADTEAFF. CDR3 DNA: TGTGCCAGCAGCCAGCTCTCGTCAGGGGGGATAGCCGACACTGAAGCTTTCTTT.

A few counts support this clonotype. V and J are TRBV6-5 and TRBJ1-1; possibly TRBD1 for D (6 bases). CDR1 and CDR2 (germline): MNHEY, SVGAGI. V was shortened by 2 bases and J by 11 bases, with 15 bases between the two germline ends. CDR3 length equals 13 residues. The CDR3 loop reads CASSYTQGSEAFF. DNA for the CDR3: TGTGCCAGCAGTTACACACAGGGATCGGAGGCTTTCTTT.

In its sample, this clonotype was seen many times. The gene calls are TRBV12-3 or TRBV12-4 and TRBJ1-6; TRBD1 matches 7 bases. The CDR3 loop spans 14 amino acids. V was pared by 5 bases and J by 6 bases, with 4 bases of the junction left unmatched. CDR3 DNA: TGTGCCAGCAGTCCGACAGGGCCTAATTCACCCCTCCACTTT. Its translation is CASSPTGPNSPLHF.

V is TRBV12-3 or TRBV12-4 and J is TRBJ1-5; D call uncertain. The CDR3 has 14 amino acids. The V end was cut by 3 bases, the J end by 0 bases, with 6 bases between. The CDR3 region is CASSFRYSNQPQHF. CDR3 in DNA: TGTGCCAGCAGTTTCCGATATAGCAATCAGCCCCAGCATTTT.

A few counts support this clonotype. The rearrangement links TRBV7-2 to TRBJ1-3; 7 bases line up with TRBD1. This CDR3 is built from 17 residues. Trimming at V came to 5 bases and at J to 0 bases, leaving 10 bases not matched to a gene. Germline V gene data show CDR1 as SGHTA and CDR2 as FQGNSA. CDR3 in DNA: TGTGCCAGCAGCATGAGGACTACAGGGGCCTCTGGAAACACCATATATTTT. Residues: CASSMRTTGASGNTIYF. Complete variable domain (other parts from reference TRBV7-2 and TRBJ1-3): GAGVSQSPSNKVTEKGKDVELRCDPISGHTALYWYRQSLGQGLEFLIYFQGNSAPDKSGLPSDRFSAERTGGSVSTLTIQRTQQEDSAVYLCASSMRTTGASGNTIYFGEGSWLTVV.

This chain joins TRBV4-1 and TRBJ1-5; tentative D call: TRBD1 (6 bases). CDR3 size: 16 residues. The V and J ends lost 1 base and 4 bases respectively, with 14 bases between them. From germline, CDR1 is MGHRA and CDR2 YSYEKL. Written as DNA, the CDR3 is TGCGCCAGCAGCCAAGTGACGGACAGAGTGAATCAGCCCCAGCATTTT. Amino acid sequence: CASSQVTDRVNQPQHF.

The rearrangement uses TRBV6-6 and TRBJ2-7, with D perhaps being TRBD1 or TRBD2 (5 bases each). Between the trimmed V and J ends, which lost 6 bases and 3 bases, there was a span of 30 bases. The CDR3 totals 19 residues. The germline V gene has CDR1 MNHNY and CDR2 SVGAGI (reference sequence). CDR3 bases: TGTGCCAGCAGCCATCCTACCATGACATCTCCGGGACGGCTCTACGAGCAGTACTTC. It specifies CASSHPTMTSPGRLYEQYF.

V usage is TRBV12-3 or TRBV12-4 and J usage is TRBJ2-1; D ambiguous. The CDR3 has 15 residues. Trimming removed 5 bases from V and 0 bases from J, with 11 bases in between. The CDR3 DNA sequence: TGTGCCAGCAGTCTCATGGTAAGCTCCTACAATGAGCAGTTCTTC. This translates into CASSLMVSSYNEQFF.

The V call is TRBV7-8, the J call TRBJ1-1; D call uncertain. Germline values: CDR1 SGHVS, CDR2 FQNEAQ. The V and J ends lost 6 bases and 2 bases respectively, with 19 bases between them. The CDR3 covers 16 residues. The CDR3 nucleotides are TGTGCCAGCAGAGGGCCAGTCCCTACACTCAACACTGAAGCTTTCTTT. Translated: CASRGPVPTLNTEAFF.

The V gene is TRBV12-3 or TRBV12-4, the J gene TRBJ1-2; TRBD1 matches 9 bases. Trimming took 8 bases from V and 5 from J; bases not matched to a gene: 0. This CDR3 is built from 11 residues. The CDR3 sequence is CASGTGYGYTF. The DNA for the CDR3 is TGTGCCAGCGGGACAGGGTATGGCTACACCTTC.

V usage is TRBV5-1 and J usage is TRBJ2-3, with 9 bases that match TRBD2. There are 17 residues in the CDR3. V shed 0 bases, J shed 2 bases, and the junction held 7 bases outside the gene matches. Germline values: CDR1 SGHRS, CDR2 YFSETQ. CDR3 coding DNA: TGCGCCAGCAGCTTGGCCAGCGGGGGGCTTAACACAGATACGCAGTATTTT. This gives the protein CASSLASGGLNTDTQYF. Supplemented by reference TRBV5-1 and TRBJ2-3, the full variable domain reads KAGVTQTPRYLIKTRGQQVTLSCSPISGHRSVSWYQQTPGQGLQFLFEYFSETQRNKGNFPGRFSGRQFSNSRSEMNVSTLELGDSALYLCASSLASGGLNTDTQYFGPGTRLTVL.

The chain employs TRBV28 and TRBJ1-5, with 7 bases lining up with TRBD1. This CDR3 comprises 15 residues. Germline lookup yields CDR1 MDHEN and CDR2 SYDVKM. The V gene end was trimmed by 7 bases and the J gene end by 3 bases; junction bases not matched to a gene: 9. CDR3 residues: CASNEGTDYNQPQHF. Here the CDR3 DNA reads TGTGCCAGCAACGAAGGGACAGATTACAATCAGCCCCAGCATTTT.

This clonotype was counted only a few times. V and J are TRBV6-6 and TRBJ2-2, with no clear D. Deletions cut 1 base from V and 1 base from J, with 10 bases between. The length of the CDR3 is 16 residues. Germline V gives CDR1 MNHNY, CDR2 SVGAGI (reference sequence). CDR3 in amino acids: CASSYLPRVNTGELFF. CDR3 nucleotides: TGTGCCAGCAGTTACTTGCCTAGGGTGAACACCGGGGAGCTGTTTTTT.

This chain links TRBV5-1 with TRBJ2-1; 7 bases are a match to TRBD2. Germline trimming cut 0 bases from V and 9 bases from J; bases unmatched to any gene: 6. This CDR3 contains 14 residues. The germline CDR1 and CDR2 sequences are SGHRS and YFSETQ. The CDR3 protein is CASSLVRWEGEQFF. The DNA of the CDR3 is TGCGCCAGCAGCTTGGTTCGGTGGGAGGGTGAGCAGTTCTTC.